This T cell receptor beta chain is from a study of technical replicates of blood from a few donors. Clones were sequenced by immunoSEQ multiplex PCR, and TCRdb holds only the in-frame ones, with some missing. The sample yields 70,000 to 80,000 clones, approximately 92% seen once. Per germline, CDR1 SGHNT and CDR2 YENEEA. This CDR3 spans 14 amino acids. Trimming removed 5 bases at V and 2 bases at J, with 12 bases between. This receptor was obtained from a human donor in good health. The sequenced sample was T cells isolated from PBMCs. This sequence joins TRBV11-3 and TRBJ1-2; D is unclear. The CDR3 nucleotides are TGTGCCAGCAGCCCCCTTCGGGAAAACTATGGCTACACCTTC. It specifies CASSPLRENYGYTF.